This TCR beta chain was obtained from a study of T-cell memory formation after mild COVID-19. Turning to the study itself: TCR clusters mostly belonged to single donors.

The V gene's germline CDR1 is SGHTA and CDR2 FQGTGA. V was clipped by 5 bases and J by 4 bases; unmatched bases: 7. The CDR3 is 14 amino acids. Ten or more counts support this clonotype. Antigen: not known. TCRdb re-called the 5' RACE reads through MiXCR, storing one row per CDR3 protein. The sample has about 560,000 distinct CDR3 sequences; 17% are singletons. Overall study findings and caveats: Later expanders leaned toward CD4+, whereas clones contracting from day 15 to 85 were balanced CD4/CD8. The pre-infection memory compartment contained some responding clones, suggesting cross-reactive memory joined. Specificity for SARS-CoV-2 was not confirmed among the second-wave clones peaking on day 37.

The sample consisted of PBMCs or a T cell subset sorted from them (not recorded which). The V gene is TRBV7-3, the J gene TRBJ2-5; TRBD1 aligns across 7 bases. This TCR was recovered from an adult woman who had mild COVID-19 (a few samples of this study predate the infection). Cell type and time point are not known. CDR3 nucleotide sequence: TGTGCCAGCAGCCCAGGGGGACAGCGAGAGACCCAGTACTTC. The encoded protein is CASSPGGQRETQYF.